The following is a T cell receptor (beta chain) sequence with its context. This entry belongs to a study of blood T cells in healthy people across ages. Study background: Template switching captured about one barcoded beta molecule per two T cells.

Combining a sample-barcoded 5' primer with a J-beta primer mix, a second PCR ran for about 6 to 12 cycles. Researchers report that a template-switch adaptor with 12 random nucleotides tagged each cDNA molecule. From each sample, at least 3 million paired-end reads containing CDR3 were obtained. TCRdb reprocessed the 5' RACE reads with MiXCR, giving one entry per CDR3 protein. The table shows about 640,000 distinct CDR3 sequences, with about 54% occurring only once. The CDR3 covers 12 residues. V lost 6 bases and J lost 7, with 12 bases in between. The receptor was derived from a man aged 55 to 70 in good health. This rearrangement joins TRBV12-3 or TRBV12-4 to TRBJ1-1; no firm D call. Source material: blood. The chain's CDR3 is CASSTAGLEAFF. The CDR3 nucleotides are TGTGCCAGCAGCACCGCAGGACTTGAAGCTTTCTTT.